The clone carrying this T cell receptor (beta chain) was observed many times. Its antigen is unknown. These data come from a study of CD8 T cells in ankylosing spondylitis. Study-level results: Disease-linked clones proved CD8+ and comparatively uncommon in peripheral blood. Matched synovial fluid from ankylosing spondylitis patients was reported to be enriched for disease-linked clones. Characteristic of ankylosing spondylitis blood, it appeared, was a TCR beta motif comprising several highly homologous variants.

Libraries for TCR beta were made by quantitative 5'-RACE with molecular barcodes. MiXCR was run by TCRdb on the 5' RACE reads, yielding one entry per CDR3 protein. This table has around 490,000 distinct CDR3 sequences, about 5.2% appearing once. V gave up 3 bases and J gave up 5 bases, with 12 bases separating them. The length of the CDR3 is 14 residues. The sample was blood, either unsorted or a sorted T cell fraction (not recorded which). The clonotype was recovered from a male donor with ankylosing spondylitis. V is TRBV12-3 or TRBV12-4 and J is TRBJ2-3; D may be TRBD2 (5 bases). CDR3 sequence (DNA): TGTGCCAGCAGTTTTGTCAATAGCGTAGATACGCAGTATTTT. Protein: CASSFVNSVDTQYF.